The sequence of this T cell receptor (beta chain) was determined in a study of HIV-infected children after antiretroviral therapy interruption. Study overall: Median age was 9.5 years (interruption) and 8 years (continuous). General observations from the study: The CD45RA+ naive sort may contain some EMRA or stem memory cells. The Gini coefficient of naive CD4+ repertoires rose, returning to baseline by 3 years.

As regards this clonotype: Its cognate antigen is unknown.

Treatment reported: PENTA 11 planned treatment interruption arm or continuous ART arm. A 3' RACE protocol on RNA, with unique molecular identifiers, produced the TCR library. TCRdb called the 3' RACE reads again in MiXCR, with one record for every CDR3 protein. The sample includes approximately 89,000 distinct CDR3 sequences, about 6.3% of them seen just once. This specimen was CD45RA+ CD4+ T cells from PBMCs, pooled from several time points, taken from a donor given antiretroviral therapy, either interrupted or continuous. The subset was: naive CD4+ CD45RA+ CD45RO- T cells. This clonotype was obtained from a pool of human donors with HIV.

CDR3 amino acids: CASQGGRNTEAFF. CDR3 sequence (DNA): TGCGCCAGCCAAGGGGGAAGGAACACTGAAGCTTTCTTT. The rearrangement joins TRBV5-1 to TRBJ1-1; TRBD1 is a possible D gene (6 bases). The CDR3 totals 13 residues. CDR1 is SGHRS, CDR2 YFSETQ, per germline. V lost 7 bases to trimming and J lost 1 base, with 11 bases between them.